The rows below give T cell receptor beta chains drawn from one sample of a study of shared clonotypes between healthy human individuals. Generated by immunoSEQ multiplex PCR, the TCRdb table keeps only in-frame clones and is missing some. Among 630,000 or so clones listed, 98% were seen once. Material for sequencing was naive CD8+ T cells sorted from blood. Every receptor here comes from a man aged 25-45 years in good health. CDR3s include the opening cysteine and the closing phenylalanine or tryptophan. Fields, in order: V gene, CDR3 length, J gene, D gene, clone size, CDR3 DNA, CDR3 protein. D genes are given only for firm matches. The listing skips clone size in some rows; elsewhere it reads once, few, many or a size class.

v_call: TRBV27; cdr3_length: 15; j_call: TRBJ2-1; d_call: TRBD2; clone_size: .; cdr3_nt: TGTGCCAGCAGTTTATGGACTAGCGGGAACAATGAGCAGTTCTTC; cdr3_aa: CASSLWTSGNNEQFF
v_call: TRBV11-2; cdr3_length: 16; j_call: TRBJ2-1; d_call: TRBD2; clone_size: once; cdr3_nt: TGTGCCAGCAGCCCGAGGAGTAGCGGGATGAACAATGAGCAGTTCTTC; cdr3_aa: CASSPRSSGMNNEQFF
v_call: TRBV6-5; cdr3_length: 12; j_call: TRBJ1-4; d_call: TRBD1; clone_size: .; cdr3_nt: TGTGCCAGCAGGACAGGGGATGAAAAACTGTTTTTT; cdr3_aa: CASRTGDEKLFF
v_call: TRBV4-1; cdr3_length: 16; j_call: TRBJ2-1; d_call: .; clone_size: .; cdr3_nt: TGCGCCAGCAGCCAAGAAGCTGGAGCTTTAGGCAATGAGCAGTTCTTC; cdr3_aa: CASSQEAGALGNEQFF
v_call: TRBV25-1; cdr3_length: 13; j_call: TRBJ1-4; d_call: .; clone_size: .; cdr3_nt: TGTGCCAGCGAGAGACTAGATAATGAAAAACTGTTTTTT; cdr3_aa: CASERLDNEKLFF
v_call: TRBV7-9; cdr3_length: 15; j_call: TRBJ1-2; d_call: .; clone_size: .; cdr3_nt: TGTGCCAGCAGCGACCGGGACACCTTTAACTATGGCTACACCTTC; cdr3_aa: CASSDRDTFNYGYTF
v_call: TRBV27; cdr3_length: 14; j_call: TRBJ2-1; d_call: TRBD2; clone_size: once; cdr3_nt: TGTGCCAGCAGTTTCAGCGGGGGTCACAATGAGCAGTTCTTC; cdr3_aa: CASSFSGGHNEQFF
v_call: TRBV10-1; cdr3_length: 13; j_call: TRBJ1-2; d_call: .; clone_size: .; cdr3_nt: TGCGCCAGCAGTGAATCGGGGGGCCGTGGCTACACCTTC; cdr3_aa: CASSESGGRGYTF
v_call: TRBV9; cdr3_length: 17; j_call: TRBJ2-7; d_call: .; clone_size: .; cdr3_nt: TGTGCCAGCAGCCCAACCCACCCTGATGGAGGGGTTAACGAGCAGTACTTC; cdr3_aa: CASSPTHPDGGVNEQYF
v_call: TRBV13; cdr3_length: 14; j_call: TRBJ2-1; d_call: .; clone_size: .; cdr3_nt: TGTGCCAGCAGCGAAACGACGAGGGGGGTTGAGCAGTTCTTC; cdr3_aa: CASSETTRGVEQFF
v_call: TRBV6-1; cdr3_length: 16; j_call: TRBJ2-3; d_call: .; clone_size: .; cdr3_nt: TGTGCCAGCAGTGAAGAGGTGTTCCGTAGCACAGATACGCAGTATTTT; cdr3_aa: CASSEEVFRSTDTQYF
v_call: TRBV7-8; cdr3_length: 13; j_call: TRBJ1-1; d_call: .; clone_size: .; cdr3_nt: TGTGCCAGCAGCTTATCTGGGGCCACTGAAGCTTTCTTT; cdr3_aa: CASSLSGATEAFF
v_call: TRBV6-5; cdr3_length: 12; j_call: TRBJ2-1; d_call: .; clone_size: .; cdr3_nt: TGTGCCAGCGTCGGAGGGTACAATGAGCAGTTCTTC; cdr3_aa: CASVGGYNEQFF
v_call: TRBV29-1; cdr3_length: 11; j_call: TRBJ1-2; d_call: .; clone_size: .; cdr3_nt: TGCAGCGTTGATGAGGGCTATGGCTACACCTTC; cdr3_aa: CSVDEGYGYTF
v_call: TRBV2; cdr3_length: 12; j_call: TRBJ1-5; d_call: .; clone_size: .; cdr3_nt: TGTGCCAGCAGTGTAATAGATCAGCCCCAGCATTTT; cdr3_aa: CASSVIDQPQHF
v_call: TRBV11-2; cdr3_length: 13; j_call: TRBJ1-2; d_call: .; clone_size: .; cdr3_nt: TGTGCCAGCAGCTCGCCGGGGCTCTATGGCTACACCTTC; cdr3_aa: CASSSPGLYGYTF
v_call: TRBV10-2; cdr3_length: 15; j_call: TRBJ1-3; d_call: .; clone_size: .; cdr3_nt: TGCGCCAGCACTGCAGGCGAATCCTCTGGAAACACCATATATTTT; cdr3_aa: CASTAGESSGNTIYF
v_call: TRBV5-1; cdr3_length: 15; j_call: TRBJ2-7; d_call: TRBD1; clone_size: .; cdr3_nt: TGCGCCAGCAGCTGGAGGGACAGGGGTTTCCACGAGCAGTACTTC; cdr3_aa: CASSWRDRGFHEQYF
v_call: TRBV5-5; cdr3_length: 13; j_call: TRBJ2-1; d_call: .; clone_size: .; cdr3_nt: TGTGCCAGCAGCTTGGGAATCCCAAATGAGCAGTTCTTC; cdr3_aa: CASSLGIPNEQFF
v_call: TRBV10-2; cdr3_length: 12; j_call: TRBJ2-7; d_call: .; clone_size: once; cdr3_nt: TGCGCCAGCAGTGAGTCGAGCTACGAGCAGTACTTC; cdr3_aa: CASSESSYEQYF
v_call: TRBV7-9; cdr3_length: 14; j_call: TRBJ1-1; d_call: .; clone_size: .; cdr3_nt: TGTGCCAGCAGCGCAGCCCTGGTGAACACTGAAGCTTTCTTT; cdr3_aa: CASSAALVNTEAFF
v_call: TRBV7-8; cdr3_length: 16; j_call: TRBJ2-7; d_call: .; clone_size: .; cdr3_nt: TGTGCCAGCAGCTTATTGGGAGGAGGGAGTCCCTACGAGCAGTACTTC; cdr3_aa: CASSLLGGGSPYEQYF
v_call: TRBV7-9; cdr3_length: 18; j_call: TRBJ2-1; d_call: TRBD2; clone_size: .; cdr3_nt: TGTGCCAGCAGCTCGGTTAGCGGGAGTGGGTCAGCCTACAATGAGCAGTTCTTC; cdr3_aa: CASSSVSGSGSAYNEQFF
v_call: TRBV28; cdr3_length: 13; j_call: TRBJ1-1; d_call: .; clone_size: .; cdr3_nt: TGTGCCAGCAGTTTTTCCAGGGCCACTGAAGCTTTCTTT; cdr3_aa: CASSFSRATEAFF
v_call: TRBV4-1; cdr3_length: 16; j_call: TRBJ2-3; d_call: TRBD1; clone_size: .; cdr3_nt: TGCGCCAGCACCGATCATGGGACAGGAAACACAGATACGCAGTATTTT; cdr3_aa: CASTDHGTGNTDTQYF
v_call: TRBV7-9; cdr3_length: 12; j_call: TRBJ2-7; d_call: .; clone_size: .; cdr3_nt: TGTGCCAGCGCGGGGAGCTCCTACGAGCAGTACTTC; cdr3_aa: CASAGSSYEQYF
v_call: TRBV25-1; cdr3_length: 13; j_call: TRBJ2-7; d_call: .; clone_size: .; cdr3_nt: TGTGCCAGCAGTCTGGTCGGATTTAACGAGCAGTACTTC; cdr3_aa: CASSLVGFNEQYF
v_call: TRBV7-9; cdr3_length: 15; j_call: TRBJ2-1; d_call: .; clone_size: .; cdr3_nt: TGTGCCAGCAGCTTAGATTGGCTTATAGACAATGAGCAGTTCTTC; cdr3_aa: CASSLDWLIDNEQFF
v_call: TRBV6-5; cdr3_length: 13; j_call: TRBJ1-1; d_call: .; clone_size: .; cdr3_nt: TGTGCCAGCAGCCTCTCGTTGAACACTGAAGCTTTCTTT; cdr3_aa: CASSLSLNTEAFF
v_call: TRBV19; cdr3_length: 15; j_call: TRBJ1-5; d_call: .; clone_size: .; cdr3_nt: TGTGCCAGTAGTATGAATGGATTAAGGAATCAGCCCCAGCATTTT; cdr3_aa: CASSMNGLRNQPQHF
v_call: TRBV5-1; cdr3_length: 13; j_call: TRBJ2-7; d_call: .; clone_size: .; cdr3_nt: TGCGCCAGCAGCTTGGCCGTGGGGTACGAGCAGTACTTC; cdr3_aa: CASSLAVGYEQYF
v_call: TRBV7-9; cdr3_length: 16; j_call: TRBJ2-1; d_call: .; clone_size: .; cdr3_nt: TGTGCCAGCAGCCCCCAGGTAACAAGCTCCTACAATGAGCAGTTCTTC; cdr3_aa: CASSPQVTSSYNEQFF
v_call: TRBV7-2; cdr3_length: 14; j_call: TRBJ2-7; d_call: .; clone_size: .; cdr3_nt: TGTGCCAGCAGCTTCTTCAGGGGAACCTACGAGCAGTACTTC; cdr3_aa: CASSFFRGTYEQYF
v_call: TRBV15; cdr3_length: 14; j_call: TRBJ2-7; d_call: .; clone_size: .; cdr3_nt: TGTGCCACCAGCAGATTGGAGGACAGCTACGAGCAGTACTTC; cdr3_aa: CATSRLEDSYEQYF
v_call: TRBV29-1; cdr3_length: 15; j_call: TRBJ2-6; d_call: TRBD2; clone_size: .; cdr3_nt: TGCAGCGTTGATGAGGGGACTACTGGGGCCAACGTCCTGACTTTC; cdr3_aa: CSVDEGTTGANVLTF
v_call: TRBV27; cdr3_length: 16; j_call: TRBJ2-1; d_call: TRBD2; clone_size: .; cdr3_nt: TGTGCCAGCAGTTTATCACGGGGGGGATCTTACAATGAGCAGTTCTTC; cdr3_aa: CASSLSRGGSYNEQFF
v_call: TRBV6-4; cdr3_length: 18; j_call: TRBJ2-1; d_call: TRBD2; clone_size: .; cdr3_nt: TGTGCCAGCAGTGACTCGCCAGCGGGAGGGCCGGTTGGCAATGAGCAGTTCTTC; cdr3_aa: CASSDSPAGGPVGNEQFF
v_call: TRBV27; cdr3_length: 13; j_call: TRBJ2-1; d_call: TRBD2; clone_size: .; cdr3_nt: TGTGCCAGCAGTTTATCAGCGGGAAATGAGCAGTTCTTC; cdr3_aa: CASSLSAGNEQFF
v_call: TRBV7-9; cdr3_length: 17; j_call: TRBJ2-1; d_call: TRBD1; clone_size: .; cdr3_nt: TGTGCCAGCAGCTCGATATCGGGACAGGGGGCCTACAATGAGCAGTTCTTC; cdr3_aa: CASSSISGQGAYNEQFF
v_call: TRBV7-6; cdr3_length: 14; j_call: TRBJ2-7; d_call: .; clone_size: .; cdr3_nt: TGTGCCAGCAGCTTAGGTTCGGGGTCGTACGAGCAGTACTTC; cdr3_aa: CASSLGSGSYEQYF